This T cell receptor (beta chain) is from a study of cytomegalovirus exposure and HLA in healthy donors (dated by TCRdb to the late 2010s). At the level of the whole study: An earlier analysis of about 530 of the donors reported 276 Gb of sequence data and around 120 million unique TCR beta sequences obtained from 180 million or so T cells. Among about 410 genotyped donors of the cohort, an average of approximately 200,000 unique TCR beta nucleotide sequences was sequenced per donor, of which 15% to 20% were non-productive. The T cell repertoires of around 730 subjects were profiled by immunosequencing and related to cytomegalovirus serostatus. A separate validation cohort of 100 to 150 different subjects was used in addition to the approximately 700-subject first cohort. High-throughput TCR immunosequencing, statistical association of individual TCRs with disease status, and machine learning were combined to predict cytomegalovirus infection status. The study aimed to test whether signatures of past pathogen exposure could be identified by cataloging public T cell receptors. Donor age, sex, ethnicity and CMV serostatus were compiled alongside the repertoire data. About 330 gigabases of sequencing data and around 80 million unique TCR sequences made up an early release that covered approximately 650 HLA-typed donors. In the later analysis, no new phenotypic data were used to find candidate immune exposures; instead, reliance was placed on TCR beta sequences and their occurrence across donors. All discovery cohort repertoires had been generated on a single sequencing platform. The genetic ancestry cluster associated with self-reported Caucasian donors included 81% of the 300 to 450 genotyped donors. An earlier analysis of some 600 of the donors applied high-throughput TCR beta sequencing to assess whether each TCR beta V gene segment acted as functional or pseudogenic. The number of donors typed differed by locus, with about 629-630 for A, B, C, DRB1 and DQB1, roughly 520 for DQA1, 600 to 610 for DPA1, and around 430 for DPB1. HLA typing included class I and class II loci at four-digit resolution. Four to six DR-DQ haplotypes were handled as single units for association and clustering because linkage in the cohort was strong. In a later analysis, previously published TCR beta repertoires from several hundred donors were re-analyzed and high-resolution HLA genotyping was added so that TCR occurrence patterns could be studied. A later genetic analysis used genome-wide SNP genotypes for about 60% of the roughly 700 donors, treating that subset as a discovery cohort.

This clone showed up just a few times. This clone's antigen is unknown. No per-base quality is available; no much larger clone lies one base away. The germline V gene (reference sequence) sets CDR1 to GTSNPN and CDR2 to SVGIG. After removal of 2 bases from V and 5 bases from J, the junction retains 22 bases not matched to a gene. The CDR3 runs 19 amino acids, cysteine and phenylalanine included. Only the CDR3 part of the read is kept: 57 bases, read in frame from the first base. In total, 600 or so healthy bone marrow donors made up the cohort. At the time of sampling, all cohort members were nominally healthy, though unrecorded immune exposures were likely present. The donor was CMV seronegative and belonged to the group of over 350 seronegative cohort members. A peripheral blood sample was collected from each donor, and TCR beta sequencing was performed on peripheral blood mononuclear cells. Genomic DNA extraction from the blood cell samples was performed with the Qiagen DNeasy Blood Extraction Kit.

Broad study findings and their caveats: A cluster of highly shared sequence variants was judged likely to represent a technical artifact of the sequencing pipeline. Sequencing depth was assumed to be roughly uniform across donors in the presence/absence analyses, though that assumption may not hold. Because some donors lacked HLA typing at each locus, the association tests relied only on the typed subset. Specific HLA alleles were associated with roughly 17,000 TCR beta sequences at a false discovery rate of 0.05 in a later analysis. V-gene and J-gene trimming of TCR beta chains was associated with a missense DCLRE1C variant in a later genetic analysis, and the association was replicated in an independent cohort. When HLA alleles, especially DR and DQ, strongly co-occurred, TCR associations were difficult to assign to individual alleles. In vitro tests confirmed that a few of the cytomegalovirus-associated TCR beta chains recognize cytomegalovirus antigens. Linkage disequilibrium might explain the correlated functional status among segregating V segments, but an unknown experimental factor could not be ruled out. A later analysis found that HLA-associated TCR beta chains were more clonally expanded and had lower generation probabilities than equally common non-associated chains. In this cohort, only TCR beta chains were sequenced, and detectable features were limited by the absence of alpha or paired-chain data. Several of the top co-occurrence clusters appeared to be linked to parvovirus B19, influenza, CMV and Epstein-Barr virus, according to a later analysis. For the cohort, immune exposure information was limited to CMV serostatus. In a later genetic analysis, fewer N-insertions in productive TCRs were reported among donors in an Asian-associated ancestry cluster than the approximately 630-donor mean. According to a later analysis, most CMV-associated TCR beta chains appeared to be HLA-restricted, and the HLA associations seemed to be driven largely by CMV exposure. It was suggested by the authors that the approach could potentially be generalized to other disease states and immunological phenotypes. In both the original and validation cohorts, the classifier was reported to diagnose cytomegalovirus status with high specificity and sensitivity. A further reported finding was that TCR beta sequences accurately predicted the HLA-A and HLA-B alleles for most subjects in the first cohort. A total of roughly 160 TCR beta chains were listed by the study as associated with cytomegalovirus. In a later analysis, TCR association rates were found to vary across HLA loci, with the most associated TCRs seen for DRB1 alleles and the fewest for HLA-C alleles. Because the 87-base-pair reads could not distinguish some IMGT-functional V segments, including TRBV6-2 and TRBV6-3, those segments were excluded. Across donors, most TCR sequences were observed very rarely, whereas some public TCRs were present in many individuals. Because counts were too low, 15 or so rarely observed V segments, including chromosome 9 orphons, were excluded from the earlier analysis of 500 to 700 of the donors. In an earlier analysis of around 500 of the donors, most TCR beta V segments appeared in productive rearrangements about 90% or about 30% of the time, broadly matching IMGT annotations.

Library creation used the immunoSEQ multiplex PCR assay. The multiplex PCR relied on a mix of 60 forward primers for TCR Vbeta segments and 13 reverse primers for TCR Jbeta segments. The CDR3 region of rearranged TCR beta genes was amplified from genomic DNA by a multiplex PCR assay. Amplified TCR beta libraries were sequenced as 87-base-pair reads on the Illumina HiSeq System. Per the source publication's procedure: In a later analysis, about 80 million unique TCR beta chains were counted across the roughly 700 repertoires, and approximately 11 million of these chains were shared by at least two donors. To remove PCR and sequencing errors, raw reads were error-corrected and collapsed into unique sequences using a nearest-neighbor algorithm that merged closely related sequences. To assign V, D and J gene segments, CDR3 sequences were aligned to IMGT reference sequences. For a sequence to be retained, at least a six-nucleotide match to both a V gene segment and a J gene segment was required. Rearrangements were called productive when the CDR3 lacked stop codons and stayed in frame with V and J; all others were non-productive. CDR3 was defined by IMGT convention, running from the second conserved V-encoded cysteine to the conserved J-encoded phenylalanine. The earlier analysis of some 600 of the donors excluded sequences that lacked an unambiguous match to a single V gene segment. An earlier analysis of approximately 590 of the donors called V segments functional above 56.7% productive rearrangements and segregating when the between-donor standard deviation exceeded 5%. A statistical classification framework was built to diagnose cytomegalovirus status from the catalog of TCR beta chain sequences. V and J gene assignment, in a later analysis, came from comparing TCR nucleotide sequences with IMGT/GENE-DB human TR gene sequences. A later analysis assigned CDR3 sequences and most-parsimonious VDJ recombination scenarios with the TCRdist pipeline. In a later analysis, each TCR beta chain was defined by its CDR3 amino acid sequence together with its V-gene family, and reads lacking a unique V-gene family were excluded. A later analysis removed several hundred highly shared, low-generation-probability nucleotide sequences to deal with suspected cross-contamination and a sequencing artifact. A later analysis calculated a clonal expansion index for each public chain from normalized within-repertoire ranks of inferred template counts. A later analysis computed generation probabilities with a VDJ recombination model fitted to out-of-frame rearrangements, and checked the results against IGoR. In a later analysis, hypergeometric tests were used to score TCR-TCR, TCR-HLA and TCR-CMV co-occurrence, with a repertoire-size bias correction applied to TCR pairs. To estimate false discovery rates, a later analysis permuted the HLA or CMV assignments 20 times. A later analysis grouped co-occurring TCRs with DBSCAN, adding TCRdist sequence similarity when clustering within HLA-allele-positive subsets. Repertoires with fewer than 30,000 or more than 120,000 public chains, plus five repertoires with anomalous nucleotide sharing, were excluded from co-occurrence clustering. TCRdb stores this immuneACCESS table with in-frame sequences only. Part of the clones is absent; in the studies checked, under half of the shortfall reflects unresolved V genes, and no reason is known for the rest. V and J calls plus clone size are reproduced from that table; the DNA served to infer D and trimming. In all, the sample holds 200,000 or so clones, and 82% of those were seen once. Together, the top ten hold about 0.094% of the sample.

The sample taken for sequencing was PBMCs. This chain joins TRBV30 to TRBJ1-1; 8 of the junction bases match TRBD1. The clonotype originates from a boy aged 2 to 10 in good health and CMV-seronegative. The DNA sequence reads TGTGCCTGGAGTCCCTTGCTAGACAGGGGAATAGATCCGAGAACTGAAGCTTTCTTT. This is translated as CAWSPLLDRGIDPRTEAFF.